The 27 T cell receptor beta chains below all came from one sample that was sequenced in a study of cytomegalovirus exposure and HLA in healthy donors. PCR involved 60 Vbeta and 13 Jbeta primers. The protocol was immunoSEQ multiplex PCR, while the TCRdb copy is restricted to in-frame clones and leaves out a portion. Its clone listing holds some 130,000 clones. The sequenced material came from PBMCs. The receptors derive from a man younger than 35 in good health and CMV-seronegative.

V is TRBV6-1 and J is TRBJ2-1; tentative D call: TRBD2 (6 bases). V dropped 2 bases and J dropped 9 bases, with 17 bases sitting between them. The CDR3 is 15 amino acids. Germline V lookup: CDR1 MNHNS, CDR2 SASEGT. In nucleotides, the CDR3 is TGTGCCAGCAGTGAAAAAGGTGGGGGGAGCGGTGAGCAGTTCTTC. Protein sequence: CASSEKGGGSGEQFF.

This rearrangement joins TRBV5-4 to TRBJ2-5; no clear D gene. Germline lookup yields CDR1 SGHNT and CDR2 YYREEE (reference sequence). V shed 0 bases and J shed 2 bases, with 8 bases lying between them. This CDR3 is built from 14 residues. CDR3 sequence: CASSLAGRQETQYF. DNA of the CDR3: TGTGCCAGCAGCTTGGCCGGTCGACAAGAGACCCAGTACTTC.

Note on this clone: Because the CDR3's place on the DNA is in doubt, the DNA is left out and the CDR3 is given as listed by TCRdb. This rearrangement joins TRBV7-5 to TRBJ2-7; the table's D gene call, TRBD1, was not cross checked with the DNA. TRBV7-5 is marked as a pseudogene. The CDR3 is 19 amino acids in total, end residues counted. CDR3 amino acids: CVRSFAVGTGQARSHEQYF.

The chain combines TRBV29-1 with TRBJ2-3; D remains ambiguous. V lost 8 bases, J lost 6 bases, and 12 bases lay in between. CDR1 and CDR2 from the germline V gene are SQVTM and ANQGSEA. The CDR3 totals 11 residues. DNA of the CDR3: TGCAGCACGCTAGAAGCGGATACGCAGTATTTT. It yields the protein CSTLEADTQYF.

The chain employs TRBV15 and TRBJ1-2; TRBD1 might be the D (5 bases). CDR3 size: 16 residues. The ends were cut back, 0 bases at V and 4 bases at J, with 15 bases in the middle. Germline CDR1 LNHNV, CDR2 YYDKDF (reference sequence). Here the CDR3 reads CATSRDGKGYSYGYTF. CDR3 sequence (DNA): TGTGCCACCAGCAGAGATGGAAAGGGGTATAGCTATGGCTACACCTTC.

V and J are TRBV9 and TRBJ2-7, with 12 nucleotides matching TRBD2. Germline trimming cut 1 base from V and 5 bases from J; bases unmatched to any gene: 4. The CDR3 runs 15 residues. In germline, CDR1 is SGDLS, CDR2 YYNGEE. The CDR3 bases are TGTGCCAGCAGCGTAAGTCTAGCGGGGGGGAACGAGCAGTACTTC. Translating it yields CASSVSLAGGNEQYF.

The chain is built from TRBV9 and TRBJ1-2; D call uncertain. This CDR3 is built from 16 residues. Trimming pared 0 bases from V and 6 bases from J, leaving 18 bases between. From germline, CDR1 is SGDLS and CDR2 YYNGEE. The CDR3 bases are TGTGCCAGCAGCGTAGCTCCCGATGCCACTGCTGATGGCTACACCTTC. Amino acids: CASSVAPDATADGYTF.

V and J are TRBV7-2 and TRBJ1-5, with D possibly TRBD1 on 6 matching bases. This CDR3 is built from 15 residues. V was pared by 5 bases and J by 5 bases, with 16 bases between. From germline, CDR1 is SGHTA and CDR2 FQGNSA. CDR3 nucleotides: TGTGCCAGCAGCCTCGACGGGACACAGGATCAGCCCCAGCATTTT. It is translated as CASSLDGTQDQPQHF. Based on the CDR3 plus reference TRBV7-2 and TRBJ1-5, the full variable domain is GAGVSQSPSNKVTEKGKDVELRCDPISGHTALYWYRQSLGQGLEFLIYFQGNSAPDKSGLPSDRFSAERTGGSVSTLTIQRTQQEDSAVYLCASSLDGTQDQPQHFGDGTRLSIL.

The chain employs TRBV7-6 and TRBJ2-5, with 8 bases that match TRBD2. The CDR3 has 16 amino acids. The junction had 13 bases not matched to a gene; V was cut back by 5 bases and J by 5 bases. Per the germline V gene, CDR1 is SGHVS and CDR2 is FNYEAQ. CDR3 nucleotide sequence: TGTGCCAGCAGCCCCAGGGTAGCGGGGAACCTGGAGACCCAGTACTTC. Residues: CASSPRVAGNLETQYF.

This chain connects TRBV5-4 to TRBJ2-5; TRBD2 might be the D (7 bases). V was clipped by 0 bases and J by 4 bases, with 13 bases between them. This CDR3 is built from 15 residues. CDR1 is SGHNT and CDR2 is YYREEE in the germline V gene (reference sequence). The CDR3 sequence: CASSLARGGLETQYF. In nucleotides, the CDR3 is TGTGCCAGCAGCTTGGCCAGGGGAGGGTTAGAGACCCAGTACTTC.

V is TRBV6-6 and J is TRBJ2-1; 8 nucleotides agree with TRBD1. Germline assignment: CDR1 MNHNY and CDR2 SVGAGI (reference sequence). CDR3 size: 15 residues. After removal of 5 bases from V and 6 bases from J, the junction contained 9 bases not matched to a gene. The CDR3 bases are TGTGCCAGCAGTCCGCCGTGGACAGGGCCCAATGAGCAGTTCTTC. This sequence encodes CASSPPWTGPNEQFF.

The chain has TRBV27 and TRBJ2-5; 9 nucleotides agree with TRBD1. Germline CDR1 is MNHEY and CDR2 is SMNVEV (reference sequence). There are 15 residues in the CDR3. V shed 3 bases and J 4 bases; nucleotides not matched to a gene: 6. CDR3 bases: TGTGCCAGCAGTTTGGCCGGGACAGGGCCAGAGACCCAGTACTTC. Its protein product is CASSLAGTGPETQYF.

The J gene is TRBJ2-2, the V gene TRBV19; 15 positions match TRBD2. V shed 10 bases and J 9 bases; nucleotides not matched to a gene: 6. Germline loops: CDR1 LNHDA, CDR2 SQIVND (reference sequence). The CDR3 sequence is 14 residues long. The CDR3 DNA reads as TGTGCCACCCGCGGGACTAGCGGGGGGTGGGAGCTGTTTTTT. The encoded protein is CATRGTSGGWELFF.

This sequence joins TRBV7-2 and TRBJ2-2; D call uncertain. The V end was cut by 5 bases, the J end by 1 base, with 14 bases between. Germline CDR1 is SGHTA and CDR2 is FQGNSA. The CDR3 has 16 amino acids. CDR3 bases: TGTGCCAGCAGCCCTCTGACACCGATGAACACCGGGGAGCTGTTTTTT. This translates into CASSPLTPMNTGELFF.

The CDR3 is CASSAGTGVQQPQHF. CDR3 DNA: TGTGCCAGCAGCGCCGGGACAGGGGTTCAACAGCCCCAGCATTTT. The chain couples TRBV4-2 to TRBJ1-5, with 10 bases fitting TRBD1. V dropped 5 bases and J dropped 7; count of bases not matched to a gene: 8. The CDR3 has 15 residues. The V gene's germline CDR1 is LGHNA and CDR2 YNFKEQ.

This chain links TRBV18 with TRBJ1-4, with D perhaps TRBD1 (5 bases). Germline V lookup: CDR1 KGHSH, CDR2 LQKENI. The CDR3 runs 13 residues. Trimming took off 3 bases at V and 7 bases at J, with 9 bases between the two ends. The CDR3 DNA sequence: TGTGCCAGCTCACCGGGGAGGGGTGAAAAACTGTTTTTT. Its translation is CASSPGRGEKLFF.

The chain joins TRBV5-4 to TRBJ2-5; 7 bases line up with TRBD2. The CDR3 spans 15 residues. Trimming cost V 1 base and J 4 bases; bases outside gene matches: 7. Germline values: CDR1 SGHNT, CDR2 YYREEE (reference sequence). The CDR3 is CASSLRREVGETQYF. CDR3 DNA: TGTGCCAGCAGCTTGCGACGGGAGGTGGGAGAGACCCAGTACTTC.

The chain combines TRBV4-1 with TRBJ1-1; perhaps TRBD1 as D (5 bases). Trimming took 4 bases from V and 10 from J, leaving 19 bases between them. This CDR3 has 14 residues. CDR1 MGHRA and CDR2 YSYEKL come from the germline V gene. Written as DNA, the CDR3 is TGCGCCAGCAGCCCCCCGTCAGGGTCCCCCTTAGCTTTCTTT. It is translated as CASSPPSGSPLAFF.

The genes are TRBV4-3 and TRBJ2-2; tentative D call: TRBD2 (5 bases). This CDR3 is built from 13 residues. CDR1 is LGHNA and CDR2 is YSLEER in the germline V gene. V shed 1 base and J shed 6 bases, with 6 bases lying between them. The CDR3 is CASSQAGSGELFF. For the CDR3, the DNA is TGCGCCAGCAGCCAAGCGGGGTCCGGGGAGCTGTTTTTT.

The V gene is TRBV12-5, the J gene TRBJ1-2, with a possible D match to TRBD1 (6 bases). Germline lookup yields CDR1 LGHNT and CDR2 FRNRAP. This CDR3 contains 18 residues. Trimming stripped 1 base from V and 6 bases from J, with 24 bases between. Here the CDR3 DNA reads TGTGCTAGTGGTTTGGGGTCTAAGTTTGCTGGGGGGGCGAATGGCTACACCTTC. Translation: CASGLGSKFAGGANGYTF. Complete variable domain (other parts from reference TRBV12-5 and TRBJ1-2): DARVTQTPRHKVTEMGQEVTMRCQPILGHNTVFWYRQTMMQGLELLAYFRNRAPLDDSGMPKDRFSAEMPDATLATLKIQPSEPRDSAVYFCASGLGSKFAGGANGYTFGSGTRLTVV.

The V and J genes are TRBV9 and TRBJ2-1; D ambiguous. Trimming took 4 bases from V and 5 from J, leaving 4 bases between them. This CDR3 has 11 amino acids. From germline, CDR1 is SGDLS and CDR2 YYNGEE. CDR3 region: CASSYNNEQFF. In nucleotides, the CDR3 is TGTGCCAGCAGCTACAACAATGAGCAGTTCTTC.

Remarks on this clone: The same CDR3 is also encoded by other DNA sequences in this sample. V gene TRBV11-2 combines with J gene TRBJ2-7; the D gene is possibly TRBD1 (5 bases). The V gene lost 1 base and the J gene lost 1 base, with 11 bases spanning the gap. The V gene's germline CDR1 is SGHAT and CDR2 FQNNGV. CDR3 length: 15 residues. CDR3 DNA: TGTGCCAGCAGCTTAGGGGCCGGACAATCCTACGAGCAGTACTTC. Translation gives CASSLGAGQSYEQYF.

CDR3 region: CASSVGTSGGAMGEQFF. DNA of the CDR3: TGTGCCAGCAGTGTTGGGACTAGCGGGGGGGCGATGGGTGAGCAGTTCTTC. The rearrangement joins TRBV6-1 to TRBJ2-1; 16 bases match TRBD2. Germline trimming cut 4 bases from V and 9 bases from J; bases unmatched to any gene: 9. The CDR3 extends over 17 amino acids. Per germline, CDR1 MNHNS and CDR2 SASEGT.

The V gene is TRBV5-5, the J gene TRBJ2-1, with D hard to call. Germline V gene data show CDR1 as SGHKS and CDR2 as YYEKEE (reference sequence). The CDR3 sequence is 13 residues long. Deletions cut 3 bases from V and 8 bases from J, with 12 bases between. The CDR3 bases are TGTGCCAGCAGCTATGTGGTGAGCCATGAGCAGTTCTTC. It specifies CASSYVVSHEQFF.

CDR3 nucleotide sequence: TGTGCCACCAGCAGAGTACGGAAGGGGTTCACCGGGGAGCTGTTTTTT. It specifies CATSRVRKGFTGELFF. The chain couples TRBV15 to TRBJ2-2, with a tentative D call TRBD1 (5 bases). The CDR3 consists of 16 residues. Germline-derived CDR1 and CDR2 are LNHNV and YYDKDF (reference sequence). V gave up 1 base and J gave up 4 bases, with 13 bases separating them.

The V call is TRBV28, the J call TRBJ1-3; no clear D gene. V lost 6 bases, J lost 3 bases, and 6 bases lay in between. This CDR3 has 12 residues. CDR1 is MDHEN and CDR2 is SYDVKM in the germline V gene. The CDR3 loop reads CASRTHGNTIYF. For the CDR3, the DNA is TGTGCCAGCAGGACTCATGGAAACACCATATATTTT.

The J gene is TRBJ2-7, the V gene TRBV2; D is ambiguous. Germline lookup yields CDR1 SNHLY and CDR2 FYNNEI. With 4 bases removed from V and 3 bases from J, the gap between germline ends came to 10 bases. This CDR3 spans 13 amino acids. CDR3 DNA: TGTGCCAGCAGTGTTCACAACTACTACGAGCAGTACTTC. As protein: CASSVHNYYEQYF.